These 27 T cell receptor beta chains came from one sample sequenced in a study of regulatory T cells in long-lasting Graves disease. Time point of the sample: newly diagnosed GD, antithyroid drugs for less than 3 months. TCR sequences were obtained from RNA taken from PBMCs. Sequencing libraries for TCR beta were prepared with iRepertoire HTBI primers and Arm-PCR of CDR3 regions. MiXCR, run by TCRdb on the multiplex PCR reads, gives a single entry per CDR3 protein. This table has 530,000 or so distinct CDR3 sequences, approximately 12% appearing once. These data were also filed under a second study, of T cells in Graves' hyperthyroidism and ophthalmopathy.

Sequenced here: peripheral blood mononuclear cells (PBMCs), sampled at new diagnosis, from a patient treated with antithyroid drugs. All receptors derive from a man younger than 40 with Graves disease.

This chain uses TRBV6-1 with TRBJ2-1, with 8 bases identical to TRBD1. CDR3 length equals 13 residues. After removal of 11 bases from V and 7 bases from J, the junction contained 10 bases not matched to a gene. CDR1 and CDR2 from the germline V gene are MNHNS and SASEGT. The CDR3 here is CAGSGTGKNEQFF. The CDR3, as DNA: TGTGCCGGCTCTGGGACAGGTAAAAATGAGCAGTTCTTC.

This clonotype occurred a few times. For the CDR3, the DNA is TGTGCCACGGGACTTAGTACAGATACGCAGTATTTT. The encoded protein is CATGLSTDTQYF. The chain combines TRBV3-1 with TRBJ2-3; D perhaps matches TRBD2 (6 bases). Per germline, CDR1 LGHDT and CDR2 YNNKEL (reference sequence). Between the trimmed V and J ends, which lost 10 bases and 3 bases, there was a span of 11 bases. There are 12 residues in the CDR3.

In its sample, this clonotype was seen many times. The chain combines TRBV2 with TRBJ1-1, with D maybe TRBD1 (5 bases). This CDR3 has 13 residues. CDR1 is SNHLY and CDR2 is FYNNEI in the germline V gene. CDR3 protein: CATAGEGVVEAFF. The CDR3 region has the DNA TGTGCTACCGCGGGGGAAGGGGTGGTCGAAGCTTTCTTT.

Notes on this clonotype: This clone may be a read error of a much larger clone one base away. The J gene is TRBJ2-7, the V gene TRBV30; TRBD2 agrees at 11 bases. The CDR3 consists of 15 residues. Germline V gene sequence: CDR1 GTSNPN, CDR2 SVGIG (reference sequence). As DNA, the CDR3 is TGTGCCTGGAGGGAAACTAGCGGGAGCTCCCACGAGCAGTACTTC. Its translation: CAWRETSGSSHEQYF.

The chain employs TRBV4-1 and TRBJ1-1; TRBD1 agrees at 7 bases. CDR1 and CDR2 from the germline V gene are MGHRA and YSYEKL. The CDR3 contains 16 residues. After removal of 6 bases from V and 2 bases from J, the junction contained 12 bases not matched to a gene. CDR3 protein: CASRPGGGRSNTEAFF. For the CDR3, the DNA is TGCGCCAGCAGACCCGGAGGGGGCCGTTCAAACACTGAAGCTTTCTTT.

This clonotype appeared a few times. The chain couples TRBV20-1 to TRBJ2-2, with a possible D match to TRBD2 (6 bases). Germline-derived CDR1 and CDR2 are DFQATT and SNEGSKA (reference sequence). V was shortened by 1 base and J by 5 bases, with 11 bases between the two germline ends. This CDR3 comprises 14 residues. The CDR3 protein is CSARAGGWTGELFF. The CDR3 DNA reads TGCAGTGCTAGAGCCGGGGGATGGACCGGGGAGCTGTTTTTT.

In this sample, this clonotype turned up many times. The rearrangement joins TRBV6-2 or TRBV6-3 to TRBJ2-6; D gene ambiguous. The V end was cut by 0 bases, the J end by 2 bases, with 5 bases between. Germline V gene sequence: CDR1 MNHEY, CDR2 SVGEGT. The CDR3 runs 15 residues. The CDR3 DNA reads TGTGCCAGCAGTTACTCCCTGGCTGGGGCCAACGTCCTGACTTTC. Amino acid sequence: CASSYSLAGANVLTF.

This clonotype appeared many times. This chain joins TRBV9 and TRBJ2-3; D tentatively fits TRBD1 or TRBD2 (5 bases each). V lost 0 bases and J lost 6, with 14 bases in between. The germline V gene has CDR1 SGDLS and CDR2 YYNGEE. There are 15 residues in the CDR3. CDR3 sequence (DNA): TGTGCCAGCAGCGTAGCGACTAAAGGGGTGGATACGCAGTATTTT. Amino acid sequence: CASSVATKGVDTQYF.

This clonotype has more than one count but fewer than ten. This chain connects TRBV5-4 to TRBJ1-5; 9 bases line up with TRBD1. CDR1 is SGHNT, CDR2 YYREEE, per germline (reference sequence). V shed 5 bases, J shed 2 bases, and the junction held 5 bases outside the gene matches. The CDR3 length is 15 residues. The CDR3 DNA reads as TGTGCCAGCAGATTGACAGGGGGTGGCAATCAGCCCCAGCATTTT. This codes for CASRLTGGGNQPQHF.

This clonotype was detected many times. The V gene is TRBV20-1, the J gene TRBJ2-1; D possibly matches TRBD1 or TRBD2 (7 bases each). V gave up 6 bases and J gave up 0 bases, with 15 bases separating them. The CDR3 loop spans 15 amino acids. Germline V CDR1 and CDR2: DFQATT, SNEGSKA (reference sequence). The CDR3 region is CSARSGTASYNEQFF. The CDR3 nucleotides read TGCAGTGCACGGAGCGGGACAGCCTCCTACAATGAGCAGTTCTTC.

In this sample, this clonotype turned up many times. CDR3 sequence (DNA): TGTGCCAGCAGCGCATTGGGGGCTTCTGGGACCCAGTACTTC. Protein sequence: CASSALGASGTQYF. The chain recombines TRBV6-2 or TRBV6-3 with TRBJ2-5; D is perhaps TRBD1 (6 bases). Germline V lookup: CDR1 MNHEY, CDR2 SVGEGT. Trimming left V 6 bases short and J 7 bases short, with 18 bases between. The CDR3 covers 14 residues.

This clonotype was detected only a few times. The genes are TRBV5-1 and TRBJ2-7; D is uncertain. Trimming left V 3 bases short and J 4 bases short, with 8 bases between. CDR1 is SGHRS and CDR2 is YFSETQ in the germline V gene. CDR3 size: 12 residues. The CDR3 sequence is CASSWIGYEQYF. The CDR3 region has the DNA TGCGCCAGCAGCTGGATAGGGTACGAGCAGTACTTC.

This rearrangement joins TRBV12-3 or TRBV12-4 to TRBJ1-1, with TRBD1 as a possible D gene (5 bases). With 6 bases removed from V and 2 bases from J, the gap between germline ends came to 13 bases. The CDR3 loop spans 14 amino acids. The CDR3 spells CASRKGGANTEAFF. Here the CDR3 DNA reads TGTGCCAGCAGGAAGGGTGGGGCCAACACTGAAGCTTTCTTT.

Ten or more counts support this clonotype. The chain carries TRBV6-1 and TRBJ1-1, with D possibly matching TRBD1 (5 bases). This CDR3 is 14 amino acids long. V lost 10 bases, J lost 4 bases, and 19 bases lay in between. Germline CDR1 MNHNS, CDR2 SASEGT. The CDR3: CATKVGDWGTEAFF. In nucleotides, the CDR3 is TGTGCCACAAAAGTGGGGGATTGGGGCACTGAAGCTTTCTTT.

In its sample, this clonotype was seen many times. The V call is TRBV12-3 or TRBV12-4, the J call TRBJ1-2; 7 positions match TRBD1. The CDR3 loop spans 14 amino acids. Losses at the gene ends were 7 bases for V and 8 bases for J; bases not matched to a gene: 13. The DNA of the CDR3 is TGTGCCAGCACCACCCAAGGGGGCGCAGAGGGCTACACCTTC. This gives the protein CASTTQGGAEGYTF.

This clonotype was counted only a few times. The CDR3, as DNA: TGTGCCAGCAAAGAAAATGAAAAACTGTTTTTT. This translates into CASKENEKLFF. The rearrangement links TRBV27 to TRBJ1-4; D not resolved. Looked up from germline, CDR1 is MNHEY and CDR2 is SMNVEV (reference sequence). Trimming left V 7 bases short and J 5 bases short, with 5 bases between. The CDR3 length is 11 residues.

This clonotype was seen ten or more times. V and J are TRBV5-1 and TRBJ2-7; a possible D gene is TRBD2 (5 bases). This CDR3 comprises 12 residues. Germline CDR1 reads SGHRS; CDR2 reads YFSETQ. The V end lost 2 bases, the J end lost 7 bases, and 10 bases lay between the germline ends. The CDR3 sequence: CASSLNSGEQYF. CDR3 nucleotides: TGCGCCAGCAGCTTAAACAGCGGAGAGCAGTACTTC.

This clonotype was recorded many times. The chain uses TRBV7-8 and TRBJ2-3, with a possible D match to TRBD2 (6 bases). The CDR3 has 16 residues. The V and J ends lost 4 bases and 8 bases respectively, with 22 bases between them. Germline CDR1 SGHVS, CDR2 FQNEAQ. CDR3 amino acids: CASSSPRLVGGGTQYF. CDR3 nucleotide sequence: TGTGCCAGCAGCTCACCGCGACTAGTGGGAGGAGGTACGCAGTATTTT.

This clonotype was seen at least ten times. The chain recombines TRBV7-9 with TRBJ2-3; D not certain. This CDR3 spans 15 amino acids. V was pared by 1 base and J by 2 bases, with 10 bases between. The germline V gene encodes CDR1 SEHNR and CDR2 FQNEAQ (reference sequence). Here the CDR3 DNA reads TGTGCCAGCAGCTTAGTCGGTGGGCCCACAGATACGCAGTATTTT. As protein: CASSLVGGPTDTQYF.

This clonotype was seen many times. The chain couples TRBV7-2 to TRBJ1-1; D is undetermined. The CDR3 consists of 14 residues. Between the trimmed V and J ends, which lost 1 base and 5 bases, there was a span of 11 bases. Germline V gene lookup returns CDR1 SGHTA and CDR2 FQGNSA. DNA of the CDR3: TGTGCCAGCAGCTTAGAGGGTGTGGCGACTGAAGCTTTCTTT. This sequence encodes CASSLEGVATEAFF.

The chain recombines TRBV7-8 with TRBJ1-4; D is perhaps TRBD1 (6 bases). The CDR3 runs to 12 residues. V was shortened by 6 bases and J by 6 bases, with 8 bases between the two germline ends. From germline, CDR1 is SGHVS and CDR2 FQNEAQ. The CDR3 bases are TGTGCCAGCAGGAGGACAGATGAAAAACTGTTTTTT. This encodes CASRRTDEKLFF.

This clonotype has a handful of counts. In DNA, the CDR3 is TGTGCCAGTTGGACAGGGATCTATGGCTACACCTTC. Translated, it gives CASWTGIYGYTF. V gene TRBV27 combines with J gene TRBJ1-2, with 8 bases that match TRBD1. The V and J ends lost 9 bases and 4 bases, in that order; junction bases with no gene match: 4. CDR1 MNHEY and CDR2 SMNVEV come from the germline V gene (reference sequence). The CDR3 spans 12 residues.

V and J are TRBV6-4 and TRBJ2-6; no clear D. V was trimmed by 0 bases and J by 1 base, leaving 4 bases between them. The CDR3 runs 15 residues. The germline V gene encodes CDR1 MRHNA and CDR2 SNTAGT. The DNA for the CDR3 is TGTGCCAGCAGTGACTCCCTATCTGGGGCCAACGTCCTGACTTTC. Translating it yields CASSDSLSGANVLTF.

On this clonotype itself: At one of its ends the junction is not consistent with the germline gene, which may arise from a read error. The genes are TRBV18 and TRBJ2-7; 9 bases are shared with TRBD1. The CDR3 extends over 14 amino acids. Germline-derived CDR1 and CDR2 are KGHSH and LQKENI. CDR3 protein: CASSATGGSHEQYF. The CDR3 nucleotides are TGTGCCAGCTCAGCAACAGGGGGCTCCCACGAGCAGTACTTC.

This chain links TRBV27 with TRBJ1-2; D is ambiguous. Germline V lookup: CDR1 MNHEY, CDR2 SMNVEV (reference sequence). This CDR3 spans 13 amino acids. Trimming removed 5 bases from V and 2 bases from J, with 9 bases in between. The CDR3 protein is CASSLYGNYGYTF. The CDR3 bases are TGTGCCAGCAGTCTCTATGGGAACTATGGCTACACCTTC.

This clonotype has just a few counts. The gene calls are TRBV7-2 and TRBJ2-7; D call uncertain. The CDR3 contains 12 residues. Trimming shortened V by 8 bases and J by 4 bases, and 12 bases separated the two germline ends. CDR1 and CDR2 (germline): SGHTA, FQGNSA. The CDR3 DNA follows: TGTGCCAGCGGGCAGGCACTTTACGAGCAGTACTTC. This translates into CASGQALYEQYF.

This clonotype was detected ten times or more. As DNA, the CDR3 is TGTGCCAGCAGCTTTAGGGGGCAGGGGGGCTACACCTTC. It is translated as CASSFRGQGGYTF. This rearrangement joins TRBV7-2 to TRBJ1-2; 7 bases are a match to TRBD1. Trimming removed 3 bases from V and 8 bases from J; junction bases left unmatched: 6. This CDR3 is 13 amino acids long. CDR1 and CDR2 (germline): SGHTA, FQGNSA.